The 2 T cell receptor beta chains given below trace back to one sample, sequenced in a study of T cells in Graves' hyperthyroidism and ophthalmopathy. Researchers amplified the TCR beta CDR3 regions from RNA transcripts. HTBI primers were the set used in a first-round RT-PCR of the TCR CDR3. Using its own MiXCR run on the multiplex PCR reads, TCRdb lists one record per CDR3 protein. The sample shows 640,000 or so distinct CDR3 sequences, over 12% of them seen only once. The sample comprised blood. The receptors were gathered from a woman in her forties with Graves' ophthalmopathy.

This clonotype has at least ten counts. The chain employs TRBV6-2 or TRBV6-3 and TRBJ2-6; no clear D gene. V was clipped by 8 bases and J by 3 bases, with 11 bases between them. The germline gives CDR1 MNHEY, CDR2 SVGEGT. There are 14 residues in the CDR3. CDR3 sequence (DNA): TGTGCCAGCCTTGAGGTGGATGGGGCCAACGTCCTGACTTTC. Translation gives CASLEVDGANVLTF.

This clonotype was counted many times. The CDR3 sequence: CASSLSARIYGYTF. DNA for the CDR3: TGTGCCAGCAGTTTATCAGCTAGGATCTATGGCTACACCTTC. The rearrangement uses TRBV28 and TRBJ1-2; the D is unclear. The CDR3 is 14 amino acids. The germline V gene has CDR1 MDHEN and CDR2 SYDVKM. The germline V and J ends were trimmed by 1 base and 4 bases, with 10 bases remaining between them.